This is a list of T cell receptor beta chains from one sample in a study of T cells expressing NK-cell markers. TCRdb reanalyzed the 5' RACE reads and collapses them to one entry per CDR3 protein, without DNA. The sample has 160,000 or so distinct CDR3 sequences. Sequenced input: blood T cells: a sorted CD56 or NKG2C T cell subset, CD4+ or CD8+ T cells, or bulk PBMC T cells (not recorded which). Receptor source: a woman aged 18 to 75 in good health. Each CDR3 is given with its conserved first and last residue.

j_gene | v_gene | CDR3aa
TRBJ2-7 | TRBV25-1 | CASSDPTGNSYEQYF
TRBJ1-5 | TRBV20-1 | CSAGQGAGNQPQHF
TRBJ2-7 | TRBV27 | CASSNFDEQYF
TRBJ1-5 | TRBV19 | CASGGEQPQHF
TRBJ2-1 | TRBV20-1 | CSAGGGRDEQFF
TRBJ2-2 | TRBV12-5 | CAGLGRELAGELFF
TRBJ1-6 | TRBV20-1 | CSARRRGNNSPLHF
TRBJ1-1 | TRBV5-1 | CASAWTGNMNTEAFF
TRBJ2-2 | TRBV3-1 | CASSQALPSGTNTGELFF
TRBJ1-2 | TRBV7-3 | CASSLTKEAAGYTF
TRBJ2-5 | TRBV10-3 | CAISGLGHQETQYF
TRBJ1-5 | TRBV2 | CASSADRDYQPQHF
TRBJ1-1 | TRBV7-2 | CASSSKRGRNTEAFF
TRBJ2-7 | TRBV2 | CASRTQRENYEQYF
TRBJ2-3 | TRBV12-3/TRBV12-4 | CASSLVAGGHYF
TRBJ2-5 | TRBV10-3 | CAIRRTSGTAGETQYF
TRBJ2-5 | TRBV7-8 | CASSGGLAGAQETQYF
TRBJ1-5 | TRBV9 | CASSVEGQPNQPQHF
TRBJ2-2 | TRBV11-1 | CASSLVGSRTGELFF
TRBJ2-7 | TRBV2 | CASSGSRNRGLYEQYF
TRBJ2-5 | TRBV5-4 | CASSLGPDSGGAGETQYF
TRBJ2-5 | TRBV5-6 | CASSFLGRRGGRETQYF
TRBJ2-6 | TRBV5-1 | CASSLDPGRTSGANVLTF
TRBJ2-1 | TRBV3-1 | CASRVGMGNEQFF
TRBJ2-3 | TRBV20-1 | CSAIPGEHTDTQYF
TRBJ1-3 | TRBV12-3/TRBV12-4 | CASTPGNTIYF
TRBJ2-5 | TRBV30 | CAWSNRERETQYF
TRBJ2-7 | TRBV9 | CASSFGASGRGEQYF